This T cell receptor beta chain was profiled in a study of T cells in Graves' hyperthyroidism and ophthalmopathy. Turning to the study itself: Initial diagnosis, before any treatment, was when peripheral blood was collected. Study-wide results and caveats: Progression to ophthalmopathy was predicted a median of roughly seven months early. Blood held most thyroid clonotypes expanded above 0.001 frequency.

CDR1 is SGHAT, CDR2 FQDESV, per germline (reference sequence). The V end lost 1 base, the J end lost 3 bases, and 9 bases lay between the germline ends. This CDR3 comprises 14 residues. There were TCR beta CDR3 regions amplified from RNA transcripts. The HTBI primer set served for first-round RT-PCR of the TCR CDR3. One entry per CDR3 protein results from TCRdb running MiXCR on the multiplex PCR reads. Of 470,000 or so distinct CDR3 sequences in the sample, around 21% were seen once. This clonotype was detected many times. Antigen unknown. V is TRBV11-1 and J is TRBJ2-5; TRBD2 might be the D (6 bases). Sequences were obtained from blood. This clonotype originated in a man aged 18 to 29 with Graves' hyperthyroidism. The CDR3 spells CASSLVGEEETQYF. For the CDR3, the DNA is TGTGCCAGCAGCTTAGTCGGGGAGGAAGAGACCCAGTACTTC.